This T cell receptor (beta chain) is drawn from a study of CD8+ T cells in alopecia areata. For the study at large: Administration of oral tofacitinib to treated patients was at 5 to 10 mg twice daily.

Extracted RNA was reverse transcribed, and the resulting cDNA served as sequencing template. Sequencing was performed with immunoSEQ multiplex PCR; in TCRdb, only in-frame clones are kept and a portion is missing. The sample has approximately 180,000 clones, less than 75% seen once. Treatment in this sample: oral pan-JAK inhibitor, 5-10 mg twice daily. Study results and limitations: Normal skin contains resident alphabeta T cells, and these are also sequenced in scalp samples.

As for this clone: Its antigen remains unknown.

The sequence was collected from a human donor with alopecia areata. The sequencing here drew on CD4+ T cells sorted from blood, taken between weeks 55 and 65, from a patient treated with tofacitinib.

The CDR3 region is CASSSGGTSGTDTQYF. CDR3 sequence (DNA): TGCGCCAGCAGCTCCGGGGGTACTAGCGGCACAGATACGCAGTATTTT. The rearrangement links TRBV5-1 to TRBJ2-3; 7 bases agree with TRBD2. Germline lookup yields CDR1 SGHRS and CDR2 YFSETQ. This CDR3 contains 16 residues. The trim removed 3 bases at V and 1 base at J, leaving 8 bases unmatched. The full variable domain, in which reference TRBV5-1 and TRBJ2-3 provide the parts outside the CDR3, is KAGVTQTPRYLIKTRGQQVTLSCSPISGHRSVSWYQQTPGQGLQFLFEYFSETQRNKGNFPGRFSGRQFSNSRSEMNVSTLELGDSALYLCASSSGGTSGTDTQYFGPGTRLTVL.